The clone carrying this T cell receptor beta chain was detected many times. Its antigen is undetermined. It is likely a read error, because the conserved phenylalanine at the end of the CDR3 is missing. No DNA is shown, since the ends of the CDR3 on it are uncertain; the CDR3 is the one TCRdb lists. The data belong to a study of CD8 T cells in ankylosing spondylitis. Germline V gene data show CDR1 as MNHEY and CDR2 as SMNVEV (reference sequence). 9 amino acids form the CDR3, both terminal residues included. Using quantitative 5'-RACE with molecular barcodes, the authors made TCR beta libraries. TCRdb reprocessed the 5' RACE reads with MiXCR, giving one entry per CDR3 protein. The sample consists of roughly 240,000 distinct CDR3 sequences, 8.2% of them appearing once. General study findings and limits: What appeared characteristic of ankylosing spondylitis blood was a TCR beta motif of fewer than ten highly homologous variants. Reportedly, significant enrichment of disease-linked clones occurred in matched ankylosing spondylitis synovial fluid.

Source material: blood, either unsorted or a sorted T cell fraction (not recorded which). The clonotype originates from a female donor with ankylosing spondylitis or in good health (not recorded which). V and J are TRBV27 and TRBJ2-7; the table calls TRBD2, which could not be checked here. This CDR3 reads CASSFHVAG.